This T cell receptor (beta chain) was captured in a study of T cells in localized non-small cell lung cancer. Study-wide results and limits: Uninvolved nearby lung showed the greatest T cell clonality, exceeding that found in tumor. Adjacent lung tissue had a median roughly 62 of the top 100 clones found in the tumor. A denser population of T cells in blood accompanied longer overall survival.

Libraries were prepared by immunoSEQ multiplex PCR; TCRdb keeps only in-frame clonotypes and omits some of them. The table records around 26,000 clones, 90% of them present only once. There are a few counts of this clone. The antigen is undetermined. The CDR3 covers 11 residues. Deletions cut 8 bases from V and 6 bases from J, with 10 bases between. Looked up from germline, CDR1 is ENHRY and CDR2 is SYGVKD. The sequence was collected from a woman aged 40 to 75 with stage I lung adenocarcinoma. The specimen comprised peripheral blood, sampled before any cancer treatment. The V call is TRBV10-3, the J call TRBJ1-2, with a possible D match to TRBD1 (6 bases). DNA for the CDR3: TGTGCCATCGGGGGGCAGGATGGCTACACCTTC. Its protein product is CAIGGQDGYTF.